One sample yielded the 20 T cell receptor beta chains listed below, sequenced in a study of cytomegalovirus exposure and HLA in healthy donors. Produced via immunoSEQ multiplex PCR; TCRdb's table is partial and in-frame only. The sample shows 150,000 to 200,000 clones, approximately 88% of them seen only once. Sample: PBMCs. The source is a man aged 30-40 years in good health and CMV-seropositive.

The chain is built from TRBV15 and TRBJ2-5; 11 positions match TRBD2. Germline V gene data show CDR1 as LNHNV and CDR2 as YYDKDF (reference sequence). The CDR3 covers 15 residues. V trimming: 3 bases; J trimming: 5 bases; junction bases outside the gene matches: 5. CDR3 sequence (DNA): TGTGCCACCAGCAGTTTGACTAGCGGGGAGGAGACCCAGTACTTC. It codes for CATSSLTSGEETQYF.

The sample holds a few counts of this clone. This specimen includes other DNA sequences encoding the same CDR3. The chain joins TRBV11-2 to TRBJ1-2; TRBD1 matches at 10 bases. The CDR3 contains 14 residues. Germline-derived CDR1 and CDR2 are SGHAT and FQNNGV. Trimming took 5 bases from V and 4 from J; bases not matched to a gene: 4. As DNA, the CDR3 is TGTGCCAGCAGCCCTAGGACAGGGGGCTATGGCTACACCTTC. Its translation: CASSPRTGGYGYTF.

V gene TRBV28 combines with J gene TRBJ1-5; the D gene is possibly TRBD1 (5 bases). Trimming pared 5 bases from V and 0 bases from J, leaving 14 bases between. CDR1 and CDR2 (germline): MDHEN, SYDVKM. CDR3 length: 16 residues. This CDR3 reads CASSPSTGYSNQPQHF. In nucleotides, the CDR3 is TGTGCCAGCAGTCCCTCAACAGGATATAGCAATCAGCCCCAGCATTTT.

CDR3 loop: CASSPGQNYYEQYF. The CDR3 region has the DNA TGTGCCAGCAGCCCGGGACAGAACTATTACGAGCAGTACTTC. The V call is TRBV6-5, the J call TRBJ2-7, with TRBD1 identical over 7 bases. Germline V gives CDR1 MNHEY, CDR2 SVGAGI. V shed 6 bases, J shed 4 bases, and the junction held 9 bases outside the gene matches. The CDR3 is 14 residues long.

J is TRBJ2-7 and V is TRBV27; no firm D call. CDR1 is MNHEY and CDR2 is SMNVEV in the germline V gene (reference sequence). V was clipped by 1 base and J by 2 bases, with 9 bases between them. The CDR3 spans 14 residues. CDR3 sequence (DNA): TGTGCCAGCAGTTTATGGAGCTCTCCCTACGAGCAGTACTTC. This sequence encodes CASSLWSSPYEQYF.

The chain recombines TRBV5-1 with TRBJ2-3; the D is unclear. Trimming cost V 0 bases and J 5 bases, with 10 bases left between them. There are 14 residues in the CDR3. Germline CDR1 and CDR2: SGHRS and YFSETQ. This CDR3 reads CASSLGSPRDTQYF. The CDR3 coding sequence is TGCGCCAGCAGCTTGGGGAGCCCCCGAGATACGCAGTATTTT.

The chain links TRBV27 to TRBJ2-7; 7 bases line up with TRBD1. The germline gives CDR1 MNHEY, CDR2 SMNVEV (reference sequence). V shed 7 bases, J shed 1 base, and the junction held 7 bases outside the gene matches. CDR3 length: 14 residues. The CDR3 DNA reads as TGTGCCAGCATCAAAAGACAGGGATCCTACGAGCAGTACTTC. Protein: CASIKRQGSYEQYF.

The chain links TRBV11-1 to TRBJ2-7, with a weak D call TRBD1 (5 bases). This CDR3 spans 14 amino acids. Between the trimmed V and J ends, which lost 5 bases and 6 bases, there was a span of 17 bases. Germline V gene sequence: CDR1 SGHAT, CDR2 FQDESV (reference sequence). The CDR3 loop is CASSPMSSGFEQYF. Written as DNA, the CDR3 is TGTGCCAGCAGCCCTATGTCTTCAGGGTTCGAGCAGTACTTC.

The chain links TRBV28 to TRBJ1-3; D gene unclear. This CDR3 contains 14 residues. The V and J ends lost 2 bases and 4 bases respectively, with 9 bases between them. CDR1 MDHEN and CDR2 SYDVKM come from the germline V gene. In DNA form, the CDR3 reads TGTGCCAGCAGTTTAGCAGAATCAGGAAACACCATATATTTT. Residues: CASSLAESGNTIYF.

The rearrangement joins TRBV5-4 to TRBJ2-7; D gene ambiguous. CDR1 is SGHNT and CDR2 is YYREEE in the germline V gene (reference sequence). This CDR3 has 14 amino acids. Trimming stripped 0 bases from V and 2 bases from J, with 9 bases between. In nucleotides, the CDR3 is TGTGCCAGCAGCTTGGCACAGAGCCCCTACGAGCAGTACTTC. Translating it yields CASSLAQSPYEQYF.

The chain recombines TRBV2 with TRBJ2-1, with D possibly TRBD2 on 5 matching bases. Germline assignment: CDR1 SNHLY and CDR2 FYNNEI. The CDR3 totals 12 residues. Trimming removed 0 bases from V and 10 bases from J, with 7 bases in between. The CDR3 spells CASSEAPGEQFF. The CDR3 nucleotides are TGTGCCAGCAGTGAAGCACCGGGAGAGCAGTTCTTC.

The chain recombines TRBV15 with TRBJ1-2; 8 bases agree with TRBD1. The junction had 10 bases not matched to a gene; V was cut back by 5 bases and J by 8 bases. Per the germline V gene, CDR1 is LNHNV and CDR2 is YYDKDF (reference sequence). The CDR3 loop spans 14 amino acids. The CDR3, as DNA: TGTGCCACCAGCCCCCGGACAGGGTCGGGCGGCTACACCTTC. It specifies CATSPRTGSGGYTF.

The genes are TRBV4-3 and TRBJ1-5; D is ambiguous. V was pared by 0 bases and J by 6 bases, with 9 bases between. CDR3 length equals 14 residues. Germline V gene data show CDR1 as LGHNA and CDR2 as YSLEER. The CDR3 bases are TGCGCCAGCAGCCAAGATCGGAGTCTTCAGCCCCAGCATTTT. Its translation: CASSQDRSLQPQHF.

The rearrangement uses TRBV4-1 and TRBJ1-5; D unclear. Germline loops: CDR1 MGHRA, CDR2 YSYEKL. This CDR3 spans 17 amino acids. Trimming removed 2 bases at V and 2 bases at J, with 16 bases between. CDR3 in DNA: TGCGCCAGCAGCCAATTCCCCGGGTTCCCAGGCAATCAGCCCCAGCATTTT. This sequence encodes CASSQFPGFPGNQPQHF.

This clone was detected once. The chain employs TRBV7-8 and TRBJ2-7; 9 bases line up with TRBD2. Germline V lookup: CDR1 SGHVS, CDR2 FQNEAQ. The CDR3 runs to 18 residues. The V and J ends lost 1 base and 4 bases, in that order; junction bases with no gene match: 14. CDR3 region: CASSLGAWTTSGEYEQYF. CDR3 bases: TGTGCCAGCAGCTTAGGGGCTTGGACGACTAGCGGAGAATACGAGCAGTACTTC. The full variable domain, its missing parts supplied by reference TRBV7-8 and TRBJ2-7, is GAGVSQSPRYKVAKRGQDVALRCDPISGHVSLFWYQQALGQGPEFLTYFQNEAQLDKSGLPSDRFFAERPEGSVSTLKIQRTQQEDSAVYLCASSLGAWTTSGEYEQYFGPGTRLTVT.

V and J are TRBV19 and TRBJ1-2, with D perhaps TRBD1 (6 bases). CDR1 LNHDA and CDR2 SQIVND come from the germline V gene (reference sequence). The CDR3 has 13 residues. V was cut by 9 bases and J by 5 bases, with 16 bases left in between. Here the CDR3 reads CASEPGQLYGYTF. CDR3 bases: TGTGCCAGCGAGCCCGGACAGCTATATGGCTACACCTTC.

In the case of this clone: The same CDR3 can be traced to other DNA sequences in this sample. CDR3 region: CASSLAGTGVQPQHF. The CDR3 DNA follows: TGTGCCAGCAGCTTAGCCGGGACAGGGGTCCAGCCCCAGCATTTT. The chain links TRBV5-6 to TRBJ1-5; 10 bases map to TRBD1. The ends lost 2 bases at V and 7 bases at J; junction bases unmatched: 6. Looked up from germline, CDR1 is SGHDT and CDR2 is YYEEEE. The CDR3 is 15 residues long.

This clone was seen just once. The chain carries TRBV11-3 and TRBJ2-1; D might be TRBD2 (6 bases). Per germline, CDR1 SGHNT and CDR2 YENEEA. This CDR3 comprises 16 residues. Trimming removed 5 bases at V and 1 base at J, with 15 bases between. The chain's CDR3 is CASSTEGLASYNEQFF. The CDR3 DNA follows: TGTGCCAGCAGCACAGAGGGGCTAGCGTCCTACAATGAGCAGTTCTTC.

Details on this clone: The junction departs from the called germline gene at one end, perhaps through a read error. The chain combines TRBV13 with TRBJ2-7, with 7 nucleotides matching TRBD1. This CDR3 is 11 amino acids long. CDR1 is PRHDT and CDR2 is FYEKMQ in the germline V gene (reference sequence). CDR3 sequence (DNA): TGTGCCAGCAGCTACGGGACAGACTTTGGCTTC. Translating it yields CASSYGTDFGF.

The V and J genes are TRBV19 and TRBJ1-5; D remains ambiguous. Trimming pared 1 base from V and 7 bases from J, leaving 11 bases between. The CDR3 consists of 14 residues. From germline, CDR1 is LNHDA and CDR2 SQIVND (reference sequence). The CDR3 bases are TGTGCCAGTAGTATAGTGGAGGTAGGGCAGCCCCAGCATTTT. Encoded protein: CASSIVEVGQPQHF.